This entry describes one T cell receptor (beta chain). No antigen is known for it. The entry originates in a study of vaccination effects on CD4 cells after COVID-19. Here immunoSEQ multiplex PCR was the method, and the copy in TCRdb shows in-frame clones only, minus some. The sample includes approximately 40,000 clones, approximately 70% of them seen just once. Sequencing was preceded by expansion of antigen-specific CD4+ T cells with viral peptide pools in the ViraFEST assay. The culture ran for 9 to 11 days, and then CD4+ T cells were isolated. Vaccinees lacked prior SARS-CoV-2 infection and tested negative for nucleocapsid antibodies. The sample in question was CD4+ T cells from PBMCs cultured with SARS-CoV-2 spike peptides, obtained before COVID-19 vaccination. This clonotype was obtained from a human donor who received a COVID-19 vaccine.

CDR3 region: CASTLAGGDEQFF. The DNA of the CDR3 is TGTGCCAGCACCCTAGCGGGAGGTGATGAGCAGTTCTTC. This chain connects TRBV5-4 to TRBJ2-1, with TRBD2 matching 11 bases. Germline CDR1 SGHNT, CDR2 YYREEE (reference sequence). Trimming cost V 6 bases and J 8 bases; bases outside gene matches: 4. The CDR3 spans 13 residues.